The T cell receptor (beta chain) under discussion was sequenced for a study of a mutant IDH1 vaccine in newly diagnosed glioma. Study-wide background: Prior therapy was radiotherapy, temozolomide, or both; most received both. Study-wide points: Vaccine-induced responses were seen in approximately 92% of patients, spanning several MHC alleles. No link was apparently found between pseudoprogression and changes in top peripheral T cell clonotypes.

Profiled with immunoSEQ multiplex PCR; TCRdb holds only in-frame clones, not every one. Found here are around 60,000 clones, more than 90% of them singletons; the top ten hold 2% to 3%. Time point defined: baseline, week 1 (first vaccination visit). Treatment denoted: pre-vaccination baseline after standard-of-care therapy. The germline gives CDR1 SGHAT, CDR2 FQNNGV. Unmatched junction bases numbered 14, after V lost 3 bases and J lost 3 bases. The CDR3 sequence is 17 residues long. On this clone: Its antigen is not known.

The sequence came from a man aged 50-59 years with glioma. This sequence joins TRBV11-2 and TRBJ2-7; TRBD1 matches at 7 bases. Sequencing used PBMCs, obtained from a glioma patient treated with radiotherapy, temozolomide or both. CDR3 protein: CASSFGTGAPGSYEQYF. CDR3 sequence (DNA): TGTGCCAGCAGCTTCGGAACAGGGGCCCCCGGCAGCTACGAGCAGTACTTC.